These T cell receptor beta chains were read from a single sample in a study of cytomegalovirus exposure and HLA in healthy donors. Using immunoSEQ multiplex PCR, the repertoire was profiled, and TCRdb retains in-frame clones only, with some absent. The repertoire includes under 200,000 clones, roughly 77% of them detected once, and about 1.9% sits in the top ten. The specimen sequenced was PBMCs. These receptors were collected from a woman aged 18-29 years in good health and CMV-seronegative. Both conserved end residues are part of each CDR3.

CDR3 | V
CASSSTSYEQYF | TRBV28
CASSLRSGANVLTF | TRBV7-9
CASSQTTGVTGELFF | TRBV7-3
CASSADPGGNQPQHF | TRBV5-1
CASSHPYTQGVVQPQHF | TRBV4-1
CASSLPDLSSYNEQFF | TRBV2
CASRSPAGGARNEQFF | TRBV2
CASGTGGHFEEQYF | TRBV19
CASSPRQGGKLFF | TRBV5-4
CASSPTPGQRKQYF | TRBV9
CSSSDRTGGNQPQHF | TRBV7-9
CASSQQAGREAGANVLTF | TRBV4-1
CASSSQGAPGYGYTF | TRBV6-5
CASRDIRGPTNNEQFF | TRBV19
CASSLGTGEETQYF | TRBV5-1
CASSGTGGNSGNTIYF | TRBV5-6
CASSLGASGVYEQYF | TRBV7-3
CASSSGLAASTETQYF | TRBV7-9
CASSEWDRQRAGELFF | TRBV6-1
CASSGTGGGTPQHF | TRBV6-1
CASRNGQYTYNEQFF | TRBV6-5
CASSDMGLGNTEAFF | TRBV5-8
CASTGNGYTF | TRBV6-5
CATSRDSGQVTDTQYF | TRBV15
CASSYSRVGNQPQHF | TRBV6-6
CASSPGGDRFKGAFF | TRBV5-6
CASSVSLSYEQYF | TRBV11-2
CASSQIAGSSTDTQYF | TRBV4-2
CASSAGSRQGVLLGYTF | TRBV28
CASSPRQQETQYF | TRBV5-4
CASSPNSRGGAADTQYF | TRBV7-2
CASSGLAYSYEQYF | TRBV6-1
CASRPGQGETYEQYF | TRBV25-1
CASSPQGPTNEKLFF | TRBV27
CASSTTSSTYEQYF | TRBV19
CASSGGRVFDEQFF | TRBV2
CASTQAGPPYEQYF | TRBV28
CASSPVDLQGHVNTEAFF | TRBV18
CASSEAYFPYSSYEQYF | TRBV6-1
CAISEIEKNTEAFF | TRBV10-3
CASSLRRTFTGELFF | TRBV5-4
CASSIRSAGILPPLHF | TRBV19
CASSLGQSNQPQHF | TRBV7-9
CASSLSGNSYEQYF | TRBV7-3
CASSPRTGSLYEQYF | TRBV7-9
CASSEGEGGQPQHF | TRBV6-1
CASSEAPGQGYEKLFF | TRBV2
CASSKGQGEDGYTF | TRBV7-8
CASKVGRLNYGYTF | TRBV6-5
CASGSRRRGDSYEQYF | TRBV5-8
CASSGAGIGYGYTF | TRBV2
CASSFLGTSYEQYF | TRBV27
CASSLVDGGSNEQFF | TRBV5-1
CASSEVRGYTF | TRBV2